This T cell receptor beta chain originates from a study of T-cell reconstitution after alpha-beta-depleted transplantation in children (dated by TCRdb to the mid-2010s). In terms of the full investigation: The study quantitatively tracked T-cell immune reconstitution after TCRalphabeta/CD19-depleted allogeneic hematopoietic cell transplantation in children using TCR repertoire profiling.

On the study overall, not on this receptor specifically: The apparently early alphabetaT-cell count recovery about two months after transplant was reportedly dependent on only several hundred rapidly expanded clones derived from non-depleted graft cells. The frequencies of hyperexpanded clones fell over the following months, and after one year, T-cell counts and TCRbeta diversity were mostly attributed to newly produced T cells. In some patients, high TCRbeta diversity at day 60 was attributed to recipient T cells and intrathymic progenitors that had survived conditioning.

The germline V gene sets CDR1 to SQVTM and CDR2 to ANQGSEA. Spanning cysteine to phenylalanine, the CDR3 consists of 18 amino acids. The read is trimmed to its CDR3 DNA, 54 bases read in frame from base 1. V is cut by 0 bases and J by 4 bases, and the space between the germline ends is 22 bases. Interpreted using the paper, the treatment or condition label stands for: allogeneic hematopoietic cell transplantation with graft depleted of TCRalphabeta T cells and CD19 B cells. Transplant recipients were children who received TCRalphabeta/CD19-depleted allogeneic hematopoietic cell grafts. The library relied on PCR. The sequencer listed for this sample is Illumina HiSeq 2500. TCR library preparation used molecular barcoding, with unique molecular identifiers applied to normalize quantification of the TCRbeta repertoire. The raw public reads went through TCRdb reprocessing: fastp at Q25, MiXCR clone calling, in-frame beta chains kept. Every entry covers one CDR3 protein and lists the most common genes and DNA from its rows. This sample has 130,000 to 150,000 distinct CDR3 sequences in its table, and more than 8% of those were observed once. The ten largest clones represent less than 20% of the sample.

As for this clonotype: The specificity of this receptor is unknown. No much larger clonotype is one base removed from it; base qualities were not supplied.

The chain uses TRBV29-1 and TRBJ2-1; the D segment cannot be called with confidence. Sequenced here: PBMCs, mostly from graft donor cells, sampled 180 days after TCRalphabeta/CD19-depleted stem cell transplant. The receptor was derived from a female patient aged 2 to 10 who had a stem cell transplant for congenital amegakaryocytic thrombocytopenia, so the T cells may come from the graft donor. The nucleotide sequence is given as TGCAGCGTTGAAGATCGGGCGCGAACCACCACCCATTACAATGAGCAGTTCTTC. This is translated as CSVEDRARTTTHYNEQFF.